This is a list of T cell receptor beta chains from one sample in a study of blood T cell repertoires in COVID-19. TCRdb's copy holds only in-frame clones and misses some; the assay was immunoSEQ multiplex PCR. The sample lists tens of thousands of clones, roughly 79% seen once, with about 15% in the top ten. Sequenced input: peripheral blood. These receptors came from a human donor in a cohort sampled during active COVID-19. The CDR3 runs from the conserved cysteine through the conserved F or W. The D gene is left open where the match is weak. Not every row has a clone size; where given, it reads once, few, many or a size class.

clone size,J gene,V gene,D gene,CDR3 protein,CDR3 DNA
-,TRBJ1-1,TRBV6-6,TRBD1,CASSRPFTGGGQNTEAFF,TGTGCCAGCAGTCGCCCCTTTACAGGGGGCGGGCAGAACACTGAAGCTTTCTTT
-,TRBJ2-5,TRBV3-1/TRBV3-2,TRBD2,CASSQRGGQETQYF,TGTGCCAGCAGCCAACGCGGGGGCCAAGAGACCCAGTACTTC
-,TRBJ2-5,TRBV5-6,-,CASSLEADQETQYF,TGTGCCAGCAGCTTGGAGGCGGACCAAGAGACCCAGTACTTC
few,TRBJ1-2,TRBV2,-,CASSEEGVRYGYTF,TGTGCCAGCAGTGAAGAGGGGGTCCGCTATGGCTACACCTTC
-,TRBJ2-3,TRBV6-1,TRBD2,CASSVNAWTSGQDTQYF,TGTGCCAGCAGTGTCAATGCTTGGACTAGCGGGCAAGATACGCAGTATTTT
-,TRBJ1-2,TRBV24-1,TRBD1,CATSDGTGGASPYGYTF,TGTGCCACCAGTGATGGGACAGGGGGCGCTTCCCCCTATGGCTACACCTTC
-,TRBJ1-2,TRBV27,-,CASSPSGLSGGYTF,TGTGCCAGCAGCCCTAGCGGCCTATCGGGTGGCTACACCTTC
-,TRBJ2-1,TRBV9,TRBD1,CASSTTGLSYNEQFF,TGTGCCAGCAGCACGACAGGGTTATCCTACAATGAGCAGTTCTTC
-,TRBJ1-5,TRBV6-4,-,CASSAVSGLGPQHF,TGTGCCAGCAGTGCCGTCTCAGGACTCGGGCCCCAGCATTTT
-,TRBJ2-3,TRBV7-9,-,CASSPSGLAAHSAGTQYF,TGTGCCAGCAGCCCCTCCGGCCTGGCTGCCCATTCAGCAGGTACGCAGTATTTT
once,TRBJ1-2,TRBV4-1,TRBD1,CASTPEGANYGYTF,TGCGCCAGCACCCCAGAGGGGGCGAACTATGGCTACACCTTC